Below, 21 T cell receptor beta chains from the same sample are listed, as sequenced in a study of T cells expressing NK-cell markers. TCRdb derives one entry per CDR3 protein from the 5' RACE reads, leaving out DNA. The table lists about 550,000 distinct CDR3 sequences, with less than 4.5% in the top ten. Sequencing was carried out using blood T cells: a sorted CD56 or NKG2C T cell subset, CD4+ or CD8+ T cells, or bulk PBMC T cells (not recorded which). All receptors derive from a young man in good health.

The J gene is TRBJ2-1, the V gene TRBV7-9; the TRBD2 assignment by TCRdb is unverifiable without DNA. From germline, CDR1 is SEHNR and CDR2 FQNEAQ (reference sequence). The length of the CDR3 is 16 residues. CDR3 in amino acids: CASSLVRSSGSHEQFF.

CDR3 in amino acids: CASSLSRGFPFNEQFF. The chain links TRBV27 to TRBJ2-1; TCRdb's D gene call, TRBD2, goes unchecked for lack of DNA. Germline V gene sequence: CDR1 MNHEY, CDR2 SMNVEV (reference sequence). The CDR3 is 16 amino acids.

The CDR3 is CASSLLQASTDTQYF. V and J are TRBV7-6 and TRBJ2-3. The CDR3 spans 15 residues. Looked up from germline, CDR1 is SGHVS and CDR2 is FNYEAQ. The full variable domain, its missing parts supplied by reference TRBV7-6 and TRBJ2-3, is GAGVSQSPRYKVTKRGQDVALRCDPISGHVSLYWYRQALGQGPEFLTYFNYEAQQDKSGLPNDRFSAERPEGSISTLTIQRTEQRDSAMYRCASSLLQASTDTQYFGPGTRLTVL.

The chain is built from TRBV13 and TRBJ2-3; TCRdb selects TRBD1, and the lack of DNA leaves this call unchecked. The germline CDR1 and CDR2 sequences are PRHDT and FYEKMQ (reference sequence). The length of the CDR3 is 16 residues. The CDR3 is CASSPMDRGFTDTQYF.

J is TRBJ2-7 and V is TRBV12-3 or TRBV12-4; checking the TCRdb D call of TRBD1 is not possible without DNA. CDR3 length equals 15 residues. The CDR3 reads CASSQDRGGTYEQYF.

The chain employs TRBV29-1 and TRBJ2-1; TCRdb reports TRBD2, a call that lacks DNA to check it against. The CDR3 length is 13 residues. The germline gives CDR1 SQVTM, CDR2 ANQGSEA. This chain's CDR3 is CSVGPSGSREQFF.

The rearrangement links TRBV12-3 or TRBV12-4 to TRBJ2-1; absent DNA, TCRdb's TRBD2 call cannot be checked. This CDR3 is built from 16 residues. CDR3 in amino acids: CASSPIRGTSGGHAFF.

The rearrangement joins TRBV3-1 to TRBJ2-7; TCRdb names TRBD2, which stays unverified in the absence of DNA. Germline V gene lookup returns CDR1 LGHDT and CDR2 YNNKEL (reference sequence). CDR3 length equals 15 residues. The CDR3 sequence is CASSQGASGNYEQYF.

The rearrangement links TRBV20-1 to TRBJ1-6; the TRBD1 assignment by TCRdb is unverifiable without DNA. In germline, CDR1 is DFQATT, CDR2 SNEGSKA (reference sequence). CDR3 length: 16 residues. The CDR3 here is CSAREGGSPWNSPLHF.

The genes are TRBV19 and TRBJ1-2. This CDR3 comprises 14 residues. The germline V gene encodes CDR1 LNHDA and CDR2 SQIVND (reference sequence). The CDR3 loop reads CASSIRGDIYGYTF.

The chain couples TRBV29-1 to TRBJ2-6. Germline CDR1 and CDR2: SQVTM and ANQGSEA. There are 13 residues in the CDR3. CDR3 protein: CSVDSLTLGGLTF.

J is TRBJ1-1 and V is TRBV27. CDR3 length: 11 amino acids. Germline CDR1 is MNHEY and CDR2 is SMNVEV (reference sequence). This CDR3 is CASFGDTEAFF.

The CDR3 protein is CASSTELAGVGDEQFF. The chain links TRBV21-1 to TRBJ2-1; there is no DNA to check the TCRdb D call of TRBD2. TRBV21-1 is a known pseudogene. The CDR3 runs to 16 residues.

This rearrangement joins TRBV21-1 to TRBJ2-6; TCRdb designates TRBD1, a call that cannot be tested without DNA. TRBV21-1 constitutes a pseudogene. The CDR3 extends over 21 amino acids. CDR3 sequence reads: CASSKRITPGQGCSGANVLTF.

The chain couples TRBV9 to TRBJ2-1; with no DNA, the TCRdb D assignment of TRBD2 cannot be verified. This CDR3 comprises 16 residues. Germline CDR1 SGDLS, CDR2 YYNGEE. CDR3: CASSARLAGGVYEQFF. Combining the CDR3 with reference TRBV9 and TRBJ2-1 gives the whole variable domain DSGVTQTPKHLITATGQRVTLRCSPRSGDLSVYWYQQSLDQGLQFLIQYYNGEERAKGNILERFSAQQFPDLHSELNLSSLELGDSALYFCASSARLAGGVYEQFFGPGTRLTVL.

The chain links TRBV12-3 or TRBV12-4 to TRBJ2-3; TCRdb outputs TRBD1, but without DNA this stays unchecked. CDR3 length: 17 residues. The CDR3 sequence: CASSFGPVGVGTDTQYF.

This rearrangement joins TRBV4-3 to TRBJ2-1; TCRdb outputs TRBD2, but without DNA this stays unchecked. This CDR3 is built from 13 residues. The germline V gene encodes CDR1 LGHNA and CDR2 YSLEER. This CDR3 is CASSQGPEGEQFF.

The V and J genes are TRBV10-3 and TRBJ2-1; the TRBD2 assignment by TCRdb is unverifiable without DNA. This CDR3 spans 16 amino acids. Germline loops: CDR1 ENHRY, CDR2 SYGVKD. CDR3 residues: CAISEEGASGRSEQFF.

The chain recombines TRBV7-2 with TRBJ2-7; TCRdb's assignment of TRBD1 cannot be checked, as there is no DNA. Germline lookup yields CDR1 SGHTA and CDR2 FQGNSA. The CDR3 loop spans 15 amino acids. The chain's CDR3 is CASSFRIDRTYEQYF.

The CDR3 spells CASSLARDRGYTF. J is TRBJ1-2 and V is TRBV12-3 or TRBV12-4; no DNA is available, so the TRBD1 call from TCRdb remains unchecked. The CDR3 is made up of 13 amino acids.

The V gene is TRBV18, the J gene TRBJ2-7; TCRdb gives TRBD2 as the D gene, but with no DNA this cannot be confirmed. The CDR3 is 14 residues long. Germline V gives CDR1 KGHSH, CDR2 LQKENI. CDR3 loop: CASSPPTAPYEQYF. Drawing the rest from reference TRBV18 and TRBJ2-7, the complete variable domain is NAGVMQNPRHLVRRRGQEARLRCSPMKGHSHVYWYRQLPEEGLKFMVYLQKENIIDESGMPKERFSAEFPKEGPSILRIQQVVRGDSAAYFCASSPPTAPYEQYFGPGTRLTVT.